This TCR beta chain originates from a study of T-cell memory formation after mild COVID-19. Whole-study results and caveats: Day 15 to 85 contractors were CD4/CD8 balanced; later expanders leaned CD4+.

The CDR3 has 14 amino acids. Germline trimming cut 5 bases from V and 5 bases from J; bases unmatched to any gene: 8. Looked up from germline, CDR1 is LGHDT and CDR2 is YNNKEL (reference sequence). This clonotype occurred a few times. Its antigen is unidentified. TCRdb re-called the 5' RACE reads with MiXCR, one entry per CDR3 protein. The repertoire holds about 350,000 distinct CDR3 sequences, with approximately 22% as singletons. The clonotype comes from a man aged 18 to 35 who had mild COVID-19 (a few samples of this study predate the infection). Cell type and time point are not known. The rearrangement uses TRBV3-1 and TRBJ1-1; TRBD1 aligns across 7 bases. The sequenced sample consisted of PBMCs or a T cell subset sorted from them (not recorded which). The CDR3: CASSATGAGTEAFF. The CDR3 bases are TGTGCCAGCAGCGCAACAGGGGCGGGAACTGAAGCTTTCTTT.